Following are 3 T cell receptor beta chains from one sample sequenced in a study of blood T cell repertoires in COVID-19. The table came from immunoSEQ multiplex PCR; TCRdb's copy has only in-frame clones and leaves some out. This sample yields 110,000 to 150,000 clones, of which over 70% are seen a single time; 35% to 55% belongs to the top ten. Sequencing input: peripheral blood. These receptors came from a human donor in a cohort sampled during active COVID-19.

DNA of the CDR3: TGCGCCAGCAGAACCACTAGCGGGAGGGCAGATACGCAGTATTTT. Translated, it gives CASRTTSGRADTQYF. This chain joins TRBV5-1 and TRBJ2-3; 13 positions agree with TRBD2. V gave up 5 bases and J gave up 4 bases; unmatched junction bases: 4. This CDR3 contains 15 residues. The germline gives CDR1 SGHRS, CDR2 YFSETQ.

In DNA, the CDR3 is TGTGCCAGCAGTTTGGCTCGGCTAGCGGGAGGGCCAAGTGAGCAGTTCTTC. Encoded protein: CASSLARLAGGPSEQFF. This chain joins TRBV27 and TRBJ2-1; 12 bases line up with TRBD2. Germline-derived CDR1 and CDR2 are MNHEY and SMNVEV (reference sequence). The V and J ends lost 3 bases and 9 bases, in that order; junction bases with no gene match: 12. The CDR3 runs to 17 residues.

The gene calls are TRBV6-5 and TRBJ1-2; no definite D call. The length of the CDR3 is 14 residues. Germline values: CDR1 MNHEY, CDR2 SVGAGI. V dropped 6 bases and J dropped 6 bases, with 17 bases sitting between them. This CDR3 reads CASSFNQAGDGYTF. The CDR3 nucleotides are TGTGCCAGCAGCTTCAACCAGGCGGGTGATGGCTACACCTTC.